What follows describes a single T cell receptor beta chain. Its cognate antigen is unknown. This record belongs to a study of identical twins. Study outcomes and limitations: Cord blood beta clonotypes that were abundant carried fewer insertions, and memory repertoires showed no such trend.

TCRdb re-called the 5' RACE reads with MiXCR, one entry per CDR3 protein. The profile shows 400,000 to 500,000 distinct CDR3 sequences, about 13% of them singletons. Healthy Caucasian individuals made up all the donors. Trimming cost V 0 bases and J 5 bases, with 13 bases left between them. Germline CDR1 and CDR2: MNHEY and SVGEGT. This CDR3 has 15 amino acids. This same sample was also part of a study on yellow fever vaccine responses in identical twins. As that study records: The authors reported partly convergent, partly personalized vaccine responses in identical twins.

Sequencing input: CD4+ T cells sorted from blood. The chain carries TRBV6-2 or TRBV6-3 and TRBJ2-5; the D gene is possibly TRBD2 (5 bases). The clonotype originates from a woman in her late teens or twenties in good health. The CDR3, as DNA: TGTGCCAGCAGTTACTCGCCGGAGGTGGGGGAGACCCAGTACTTC. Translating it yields CASSYSPEVGETQYF.